Below, 14 T cell receptor beta chains from the same sample are listed, as sequenced in a study of T cell changes during pregnancy in multiple sclerosis. The protocol was immunoSEQ multiplex PCR, while the TCRdb copy is restricted to in-frame clones and leaves out a portion. The data show around 40,000 clones, over 85% seen once. Here the sequenced sample was CD4+ T cells from peripheral blood mononuclear cells, taken before pregnancy. Receptor source: a female donor with multiple sclerosis, enrolled in a pregnancy study.

The rearrangement links TRBV7-2 to TRBJ2-1; 11 positions agree with TRBD2. Germline CDR1 is SGHTA and CDR2 is FQGNSA. The CDR3 runs 17 residues. The trim removed 4 bases at V and 8 bases at J, leaving 13 bases unmatched. The CDR3 protein is CASSSTLLAGGIHEQFF. In DNA form, the CDR3 reads TGTGCCAGCAGCTCCACACTCCTAGCGGGGGGCATTCATGAGCAGTTCTTC.

The chain recombines TRBV27 with TRBJ1-1, with D uncertain. The CDR3 runs 13 residues. Trimming removed 2 bases from V and 4 bases from J, with 8 bases in between. Looked up from germline, CDR1 is MNHEY and CDR2 is SMNVEV (reference sequence). DNA of the CDR3: TGTGCCAGCAGTTTAAGGCGAGGCACTGAAGCTTTCTTT. Translation: CASSLRRGTEAFF.

Written as DNA, the CDR3 is TGTGCCAGTAGTATAGAGACAGGTTTTTACGGGGAGCTGTTTTTT. This gives the protein CASSIETGFYGELFF. V usage is TRBV19 and J usage is TRBJ2-2; perhaps TRBD1 as D (6 bases). This CDR3 spans 15 amino acids. Per the germline V gene, CDR1 is LNHDA and CDR2 is SQIVND (reference sequence). Deletions cut 0 bases from V and 7 bases from J, with 12 bases between.

The chain is built from TRBV11-3 and TRBJ1-2; possible D gene TRBD1, 5 bases. CDR1 and CDR2 from the germline V gene are SGHNT and YENEEA. Trimming shortened V by 11 bases and J by 8 bases, and 18 bases separated the two germline ends. CDR3 length: 12 amino acids. The CDR3: CAARPGRGGYTF. The DNA for the CDR3 is TGTGCCGCCCGGCCAGGGCGGGGAGGCTACACCTTC.

This chain links TRBV2 with TRBJ1-2, with TRBD1 identical over 8 bases. V shed 7 bases and J 4 bases; nucleotides not matched to a gene: 17. From germline, CDR1 is SNHLY and CDR2 FYNNEI. The CDR3 spans 17 residues. The DNA for the CDR3 is TGTGCCAGCACCAGATATACTAGGACAGGGATGAGCTATGGCTACACCTTC. Encoded protein: CASTRYTRTGMSYGYTF.

This clone was observed a single time. The chain has TRBV6-1 and TRBJ1-1; D call uncertain. The CDR3 sequence is 13 residues long. Germline lookup yields CDR1 MNHNS and CDR2 SASEGT. Trimming took 1 base from V and 2 from J, leaving 5 bases between them. The CDR3 region is CASSEVANTEAFF. CDR3 coding DNA: TGTGCCAGCAGTGAAGTGGCAAACACTGAAGCTTTCTTT.

The chain is built from TRBV5-1 and TRBJ2-6; possible D gene TRBD1, 5 bases. Germline V gives CDR1 SGHRS, CDR2 YFSETQ. Trimming removed 6 bases from V and 0 bases from J, with 13 bases in between. This CDR3 has 16 residues. CDR3 amino acids: CASNYRSDSGANVLTF. The CDR3 DNA reads as TGCGCCAGCAACTACAGGTCCGACTCTGGGGCCAACGTCCTGACTTTC.

This chain uses TRBV30 with TRBJ2-7; D uncertain. The ends were cut back, 2 bases at V and 0 bases at J, with 8 bases in the middle. The CDR3 is made up of 13 amino acids. Looked up from germline, CDR1 is GTSNPN and CDR2 is SVGIG (reference sequence). For the CDR3, the DNA is TGTGCCTGGAGTCGACTCTCCTCCTACGAGCAGTACTTC. It yields the protein CAWSRLSSYEQYF.

This chain links TRBV2 with TRBJ2-7, with a possible D match to TRBD2 (6 bases). V gave up 7 bases and J gave up 0 bases, with 16 bases separating them. Per the germline V gene, CDR1 is SNHLY and CDR2 is FYNNEI. CDR3 length equals 15 residues. The CDR3 region has the DNA TGTGCCAGCATGGAGCCCTTTAGCGGCTCCTACGAGCAGTACTTC. Encoded protein: CASMEPFSGSYEQYF. The variable domain in full, with the rest retrieved from reference TRBV2 and TRBJ2-7, is EPEVTQTPSHQVTQMGQEVILRCVPISNHLYFYWYRQILGQKVEFLVSFYNNEISEKSEIFDDQFSVERPDGSNFTLKIRSTKLEDSAMYFCASMEPFSGSYEQYFGPGTRLTVT.

J is TRBJ1-1 and V is TRBV18; tentative D call: TRBD1 (6 bases). The CDR3 totals 15 residues. The germline V and J ends were trimmed by 3 bases and 1 base, with 12 bases remaining between them. Per the germline V gene, CDR1 is KGHSH and CDR2 is LQKENI. The CDR3 bases are TGTGCCAGCTCACCTCTCCAACAGGGGAACACTGAAGCTTTCTTT. Translating gives CASSPLQQGNTEAFF.

The chain recombines TRBV27 with TRBJ1-6; 8 bases map to TRBD1. Germline V CDR1 and CDR2: MNHEY, SMNVEV (reference sequence). CDR3 size: 16 residues. V shed 5 bases, J shed 3 bases, and the junction held 6 bases outside the gene matches. In DNA, the CDR3 is TGTGCCAGCAGTAACCCAGGGGGCCGCTATAATTCACCCCTCCACTTT. This translates into CASSNPGGRYNSPLHF.

The chain uses TRBV5-5 and TRBJ2-3, with D unresolved. The CDR3 totals 15 residues. The germline V gene has CDR1 SGHKS and CDR2 YYEKEE (reference sequence). The V end lost 0 bases, the J end lost 1 base, and 9 bases lay between the germline ends. In DNA form, the CDR3 reads TGTGCCAGCAGCTTGGATCCGTCCCGCACAGATACGCAGTATTTT. It encodes CASSLDPSRTDTQYF.

On this clone itself: Compared with germline, one end of the junction differs, possibly owing to a read error. V is TRBV7-7 and J is TRBJ2-3; 9 bases match TRBD1. Per the germline V gene, CDR1 is SSHAT and CDR2 is FNYEAQ (reference sequence). The CDR3 is made up of 14 amino acids. This CDR3 reads CASSHRGLGDTQYF. The CDR3 DNA reads TGTGCTAGCAGTCACAGGGGGCTGGGAGATACGCAGTATTTT. Together with reference TRBV7-7 and TRBJ2-3, the CDR3 gives the full variable domain: GAGVSQSPRYKVTKRGQDVTLRCDPISSHATLYWYQQALGQGPEFLTYFNYEAQPDKSGLPSDRFSAERPEGSISTLTIQRTEQRDSAMYRCASSHRGLGDTQYFGPGTRLTVL.

The chain has TRBV5-8 and TRBJ1-4; D is uncertain. Germline V lookup: CDR1 SGHTS, CDR2 YDEGEE. Trimming removed 0 bases at V and 8 bases at J, with 11 bases between. The length of the CDR3 is 14 residues. The CDR3 loop is CASSLVGFGEKLFF. The CDR3 DNA reads TGTGCCAGCAGCTTGGTCGGGTTCGGCGAAAAACTGTTTTTT.